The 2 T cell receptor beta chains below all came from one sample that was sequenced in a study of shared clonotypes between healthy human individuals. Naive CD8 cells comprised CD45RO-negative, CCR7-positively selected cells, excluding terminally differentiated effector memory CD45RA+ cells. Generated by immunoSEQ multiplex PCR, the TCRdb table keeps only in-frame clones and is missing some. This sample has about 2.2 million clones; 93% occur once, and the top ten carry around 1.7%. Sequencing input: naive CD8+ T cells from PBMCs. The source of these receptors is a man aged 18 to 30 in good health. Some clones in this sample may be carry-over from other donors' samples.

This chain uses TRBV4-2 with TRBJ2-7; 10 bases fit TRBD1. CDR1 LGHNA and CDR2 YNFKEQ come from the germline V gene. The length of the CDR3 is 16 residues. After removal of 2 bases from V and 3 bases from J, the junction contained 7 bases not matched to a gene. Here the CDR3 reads CASSQYSGTGDYEQYF. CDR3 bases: TGTGCCAGCAGCCAATACTCCGGGACAGGGGACTACGAGCAGTACTTC.

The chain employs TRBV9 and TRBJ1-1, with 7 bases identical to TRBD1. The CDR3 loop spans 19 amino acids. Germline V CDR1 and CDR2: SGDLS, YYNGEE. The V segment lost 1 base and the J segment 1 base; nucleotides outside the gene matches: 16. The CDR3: CASSVLVSLQGVTNTEAFF. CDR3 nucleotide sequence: TGTGCCAGCAGCGTACTCGTCTCTCTGCAGGGGGTGACGAACACTGAAGCTTTCTTT. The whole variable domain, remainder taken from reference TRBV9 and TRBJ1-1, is DSGVTQTPKHLITATGQRVTLRCSPRSGDLSVYWYQQSLDQGLQFLIQYYNGEERAKGNILERFSAQQFPDLHSELNLSSLELGDSALYFCASSVLVSLQGVTNTEAFFGQGTRLTVV.